Shown below are 14 T cell receptor beta chains from a single sample sequenced in a study of T cell changes during pregnancy in multiple sclerosis. This table comes from immunoSEQ multiplex PCR, and its TCRdb copy is limited to in-frame clones, with some not included. The repertoire holds roughly 48,000 clones, with about 92% as singletons. The material was CD4+ T cells from peripheral blood mononuclear cells, obtained in the second trimester of pregnancy. The receptors originated from a female donor in good health, enrolled as a control in a pregnancy study.

The DNA of the CDR3 is TGTGCCAGACCTAAACTCCGGGACAGAGGACTAGCGGGAGGTTACTCCTACAATGAGCAGTTCTTC. This translates into CARPKLRDRGLAGGYSYNEQFF. The V and J genes are TRBV19 and TRBJ2-1; TRBD2 matches 14 bases. The ends lost 9 bases at V and 0 bases at J; junction bases unmatched: 22. This CDR3 has 22 amino acids. The germline CDR1 and CDR2 sequences are LNHDA and SQIVND (reference sequence).

The chain carries TRBV18 and TRBJ1-1; maybe TRBD1 (5 bases). The CDR3 contains 15 residues. V lost 3 bases to trimming and J lost 2 bases, with 13 bases between them. CDR1 is KGHSH and CDR2 is LQKENI in the germline V gene. The CDR3 reads CASSPMTDPNTEAFF. Written as DNA, the CDR3 is TGTGCCAGCTCACCGATGACAGATCCAAACACTGAAGCTTTCTTT.

Here the CDR3 reads CASTSTGWGESYEQYF. The CDR3, as DNA: TGTGCCAGCACCTCGACTGGGTGGGGGGAGTCCTACGAGCAGTACTTC. The rearrangement links TRBV5-6 to TRBJ2-7, with a tentative D call TRBD2 (6 bases). The germline V and J ends were trimmed by 6 bases and 1 base, with 20 bases remaining between them. From germline, CDR1 is SGHDT and CDR2 YYEEEE. CDR3 size: 16 residues.

This clone was counted only a few times. The rearrangement uses TRBV29-1 and TRBJ1-1; D call uncertain. Germline CDR1 is SQVTM and CDR2 is ANQGSEA. CDR3 length: 12 amino acids. The germline V and J ends were trimmed by 1 base and 7 bases, with 10 bases remaining between them. The CDR3 loop is CSVEVNSSEAFF. DNA for the CDR3: TGCAGCGTTGAAGTCAACAGCAGTGAAGCTTTCTTT.

The J gene is TRBJ2-7, the V gene TRBV19, with D perhaps TRBD1 (6 bases). Trimming shortened V by 1 base and J by 2 bases, and 15 bases separated the two germline ends. CDR3 length: 16 amino acids. Germline CDR1 is LNHDA and CDR2 is SQIVND (reference sequence). CDR3 amino acids: CASSIGGTYLTYEQYF. DNA for the CDR3: TGTGCCAGTAGTATAGGGGGGACATACCTTACCTACGAGCAGTACTTC.

The V call is TRBV28, the J call TRBJ1-5, with D tentatively TRBD1 (5 bases). CDR3 size: 15 residues. V was clipped by 5 bases and J by 0 bases, with 11 bases between them. Germline lookup yields CDR1 MDHEN and CDR2 SYDVKM. CDR3 amino acids: CASSRTLYSNQPQHF. In nucleotides, the CDR3 is TGTGCCAGCAGTCGGACACTTTATAGCAATCAGCCCCAGCATTTT.

This sequence joins TRBV4-2 and TRBJ1-1; no firm D call. Trimming took 1 base from V and 5 from J, leaving 8 bases between them. Germline CDR1 is LGHNA and CDR2 is YNFKEQ. The CDR3 contains 13 residues. The CDR3 loop reads CASSQGRETEAFF. The CDR3 DNA sequence: TGTGCCAGCAGCCAAGGTAGGGAGACTGAAGCTTTCTTT.

The J gene is TRBJ1-2, the V gene TRBV9, with 8 positions matching TRBD1. The CDR3 loop spans 15 amino acids. The germline V gene encodes CDR1 SGDLS and CDR2 YYNGEE. V was clipped by 4 bases and J by 3 bases; unmatched bases: 8. This CDR3 is CASSPGLTGDYGYTF. The CDR3 DNA sequence: TGTGCCAGCAGCCCCGGCTTGACAGGGGACTATGGCTACACCTTC.

The J gene is TRBJ2-3, the V gene TRBV5-1, with 8 nucleotides matching TRBD2. The CDR3 is 16 residues long. Germline V gene sequence: CDR1 SGHRS, CDR2 YFSETQ. V dropped 1 base and J dropped 1; count of bases not matched to a gene: 5. The CDR3 protein is CASSLRSSGGTDTQYF. The CDR3 DNA reads as TGCGCCAGCAGCTTGAGGAGTAGCGGGGGCACAGATACGCAGTATTTT.

This rearrangement joins TRBV9 to TRBJ2-7; the D gene is possibly TRBD1 (6 bases). CDR3 size: 16 residues. CDR1 is SGDLS, CDR2 YYNGEE, per germline. V lost 4 bases and J 0 bases, leaving 17 bases between the germline ends. The CDR3 here is CASSQSTGPGSYEQYF. The CDR3 DNA reads as TGTGCCAGCAGCCAAAGCACAGGGCCGGGCTCCTACGAGCAGTACTTC.

CDR3 bases: TGTGCCAGCAGGACTAGCGGGAGTAGGTCCTACAATGAGCAGTTCTTC. It encodes CASRTSGSRSYNEQFF. The rearrangement joins TRBV6-4 to TRBJ2-1, with 12 bases matching TRBD2. Germline CDR1 reads MRHNA; CDR2 reads SNTAGT. This CDR3 has 16 amino acids. Germline trimming cut 6 bases from V and 1 base from J; bases unmatched to any gene: 4.

The J gene is TRBJ2-3, the V gene TRBV4-1; no reliable D call. The CDR3 spans 14 residues. V was trimmed by 6 bases and J by 1 base, leaving 11 bases between them. Germline CDR1 MGHRA, CDR2 YSYEKL. The CDR3 DNA is TGCGCCAGCAGTTTGACAACCCGCACAGATACGCAGTATTTT. Translating it yields CASSLTTRTDTQYF.

DNA for the CDR3: TGTGCCAGCAGTTCTCCCGGTGGAGGCGGCACAGATACGCAGTATTTT. Encoded protein: CASSSPGGGGTDTQYF. The V gene is TRBV6-5, the J gene TRBJ2-3, with D possibly matching TRBD2 (5 bases). The CDR3 spans 16 residues. V lost 4 bases to trimming and J lost 1 base, with 15 bases between them. Germline V gene lookup returns CDR1 MNHEY and CDR2 SVGAGI.

The chain employs TRBV30 and TRBJ2-7; 10 nucleotides match TRBD1. Germline CDR1 GTSNPN, CDR2 SVGIG (reference sequence). The CDR3 runs to 19 residues. V lost 2 bases and J lost 2; bases outside the gene matches: 18. CDR3 sequence (DNA): TGTGCCTGGAGTCGAAGACAGGGGGCAATATTGGGGACCACCTACGAGCAGTACTTC. Translated, it gives CAWSRRQGAILGTTYEQYF.